The clone carrying this T cell receptor (beta chain) was found a few times. Its target is unknown. Germline V CDR1 and CDR2: GTSNPN, SVGIG (reference sequence). CDR3 length: 12 residues. The junction had 3 bases not matched to a gene; V was cut back by 3 bases and J by 7 bases. Production of TCR cDNA was by 5'RACE template switching, which also added a universal primer site and UMIs. Using its own MiXCR run on the 5' RACE reads, TCRdb lists one record per CDR3 protein. Seen here are approximately 260,000 distinct CDR3 sequences, over 10% observed once, and the top ten hold about 0.51%. The data originate from a study of T cells after yellow fever vaccination. Whole-study context: Any fraction with a low cell number was prepared using SMART-Seq v4 Ultra Low Input. Overall study findings and caveats: Weaker overall, the secondary response nonetheless peaked faster (day 5 versus 15). Abundant clonotypes from the bulk population could have been carried over as contaminants into FACS-sorted repertoires.

The chain combines TRBV30 with TRBJ2-1; the match to TRBD2 covers 7 bases. The input for sequencing was CD4+ T cells sorted from PBMCs, taken 45 days after the yellow fever booster vaccination. The source is a young man who received the YFV17D yellow fever vaccine. The CDR3 protein is CAWRWGGNEQFF. The CDR3 DNA reads as TGTGCCTGGAGATGGGGGGGGAATGAGCAGTTCTTC.